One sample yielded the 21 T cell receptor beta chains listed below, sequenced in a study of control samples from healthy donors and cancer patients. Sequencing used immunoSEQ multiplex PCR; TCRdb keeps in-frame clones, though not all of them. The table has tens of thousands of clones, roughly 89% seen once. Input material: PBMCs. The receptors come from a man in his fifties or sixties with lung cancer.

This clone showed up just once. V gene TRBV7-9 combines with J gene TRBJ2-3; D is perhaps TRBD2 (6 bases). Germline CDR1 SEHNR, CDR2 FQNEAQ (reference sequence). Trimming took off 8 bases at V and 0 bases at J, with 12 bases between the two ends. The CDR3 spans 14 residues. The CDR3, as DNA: TGTGCCAGCTCGGCGGGGCTTAGCACAGATACGCAGTATTTT. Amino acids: CASSAGLSTDTQYF.

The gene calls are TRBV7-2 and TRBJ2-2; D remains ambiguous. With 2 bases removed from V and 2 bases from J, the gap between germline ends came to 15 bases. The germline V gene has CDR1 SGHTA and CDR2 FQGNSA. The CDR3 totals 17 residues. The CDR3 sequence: CASSLMAVGFNTGELFF. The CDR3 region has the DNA TGTGCCAGCAGCTTAATGGCGGTGGGATTCAACACCGGGGAGCTGTTTTTT.

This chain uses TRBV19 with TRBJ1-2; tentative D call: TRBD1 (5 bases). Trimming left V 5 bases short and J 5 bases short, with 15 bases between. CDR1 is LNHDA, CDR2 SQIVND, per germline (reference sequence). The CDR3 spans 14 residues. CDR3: CASSPTGTEYGYTF. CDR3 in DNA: TGTGCCAGTAGTCCCACCGGGACGGAGTATGGCTACACCTTC.

DNA for the CDR3: TGTGCCAGCAGCTTAGACTCTACCGGTTACAATGAGCAGTTCTTC. This sequence encodes CASSLDSTGYNEQFF. The J gene is TRBJ2-1, the V gene TRBV7-9; D unresolved. The germline V gene encodes CDR1 SEHNR and CDR2 FQNEAQ (reference sequence). The CDR3 loop spans 15 amino acids. The ends were cut back, 1 base at V and 4 bases at J, with 11 bases in the middle.

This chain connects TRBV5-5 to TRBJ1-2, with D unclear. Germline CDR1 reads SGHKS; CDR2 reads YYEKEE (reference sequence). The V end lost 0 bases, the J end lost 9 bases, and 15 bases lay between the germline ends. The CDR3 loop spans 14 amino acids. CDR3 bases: TGTGCCAGCAGCTTGGAAGGTCTCAGCATACGCTACACCTTC. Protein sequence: CASSLEGLSIRYTF. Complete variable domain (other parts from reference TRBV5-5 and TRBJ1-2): DAGVTQSPTHLIKTRGQQVTLRCSPISGHKSVSWYQQVLGQGPQFIFQYYEKEERGRGNFPDRFSARQFPNYSSELNVNALLLGDSALYLCASSLEGLSIRYTFGSGTRLTVV.

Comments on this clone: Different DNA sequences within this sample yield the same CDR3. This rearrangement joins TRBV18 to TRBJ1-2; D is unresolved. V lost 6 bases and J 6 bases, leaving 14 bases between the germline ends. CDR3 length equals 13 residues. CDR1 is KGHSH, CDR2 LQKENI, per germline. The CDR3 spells CASSPYTLDGYTF. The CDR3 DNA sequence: TGTGCCAGCTCGCCATACACGTTGGATGGCTACACCTTC.

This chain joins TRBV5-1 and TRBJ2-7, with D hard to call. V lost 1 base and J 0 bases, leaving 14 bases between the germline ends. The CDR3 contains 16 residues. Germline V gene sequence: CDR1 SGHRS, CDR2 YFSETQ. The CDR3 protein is CASSLLATASSYEQYF. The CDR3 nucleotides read TGCGCCAGCAGCTTGTTGGCGACGGCCAGCTCCTACGAGCAGTACTTC.

CDR3: CASSETGRPNYNEQFF. The CDR3 coding sequence is TGTGCCAGCAGTGAGACCGGCCGACCTAATTACAATGAGCAGTTCTTC. The chain links TRBV2 to TRBJ2-1; D not resolved. V was pared by 3 bases and J by 4 bases, with 16 bases between. Germline V gene data show CDR1 as SNHLY and CDR2 as FYNNEI. The CDR3 length is 16 residues.

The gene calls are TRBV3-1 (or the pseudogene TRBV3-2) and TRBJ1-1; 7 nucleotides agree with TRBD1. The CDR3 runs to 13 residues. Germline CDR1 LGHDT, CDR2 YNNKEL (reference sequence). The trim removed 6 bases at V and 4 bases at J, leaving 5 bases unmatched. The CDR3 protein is CASRYTGATEAFF. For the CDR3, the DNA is TGTGCCAGCAGGTATACAGGGGCCACTGAAGCTTTCTTT.

CDR3 in DNA: TGCGCCAGCAGCACTCGGGACGGCCGCTCTGGGGCCAACGTCCTGACTTTC. It translates to CASSTRDGRSGANVLTF. V and J are TRBV5-1 and TRBJ2-6, with D perhaps being TRBD1 or TRBD2 (5 bases each). The V gene lost 4 bases and the J gene lost 0 bases, with 14 bases spanning the gap. The CDR3 totals 17 residues. Germline V lookup: CDR1 SGHRS, CDR2 YFSETQ.

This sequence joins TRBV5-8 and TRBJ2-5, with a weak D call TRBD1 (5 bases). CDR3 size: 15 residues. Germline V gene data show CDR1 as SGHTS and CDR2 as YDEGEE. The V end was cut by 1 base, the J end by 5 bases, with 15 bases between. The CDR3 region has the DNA TGTGCCAGCAGCTTGCAGGGTATGAGCCTGGAGACCCAGTACTTC. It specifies CASSLQGMSLETQYF.

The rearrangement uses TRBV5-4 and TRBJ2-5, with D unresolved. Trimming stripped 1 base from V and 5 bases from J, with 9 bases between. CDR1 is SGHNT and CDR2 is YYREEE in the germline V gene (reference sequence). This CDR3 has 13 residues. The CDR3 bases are TGTGCCAGCAGCTTGTTTTCGGCGGAGACCCAGTACTTC. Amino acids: CASSLFSAETQYF. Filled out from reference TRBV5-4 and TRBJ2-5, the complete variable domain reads ETGVTQSPTHLIKTRGQQVTLRCSSQSGHNTVSWYQQALGQGPQFIFQYYREEENGRGNFPPRFSGLQFPNYSSELNVNALELDDSALYLCASSLFSAETQYFGPGTRLLVL.

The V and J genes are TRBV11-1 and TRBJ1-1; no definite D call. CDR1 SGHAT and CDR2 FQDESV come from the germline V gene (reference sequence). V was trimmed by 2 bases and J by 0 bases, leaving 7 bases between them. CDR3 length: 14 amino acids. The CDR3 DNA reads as TGTGCCAGCAGCTTAACGACCTTGAACACTGAAGCTTTCTTT. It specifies CASSLTTLNTEAFF.

The CDR3: CSVDYFTGTTDTQYF. The CDR3 region has the DNA TGCAGCGTTGATTACTTTACAGGGACCACCGATACGCAGTATTTT. The J gene is TRBJ2-3, the V gene TRBV29-1, with D perhaps matching TRBD1 (6 bases). The germline V gene has CDR1 SQVTM and CDR2 ANQGSEA. This CDR3 comprises 15 residues. V shed 3 bases and J shed 6 bases, with 19 bases lying between them.

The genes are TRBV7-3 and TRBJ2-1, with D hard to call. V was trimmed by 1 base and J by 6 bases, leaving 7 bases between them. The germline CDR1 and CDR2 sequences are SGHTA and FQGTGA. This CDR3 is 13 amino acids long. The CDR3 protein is CASSLMPPNEQFF. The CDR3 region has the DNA TGTGCCAGCAGCTTAATGCCCCCCAATGAGCAGTTCTTC.

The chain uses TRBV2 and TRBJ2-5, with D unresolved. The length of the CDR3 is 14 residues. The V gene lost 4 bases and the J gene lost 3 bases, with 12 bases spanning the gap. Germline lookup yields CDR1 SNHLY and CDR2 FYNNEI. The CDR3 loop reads CASSVVAGKETQYF. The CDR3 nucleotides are TGTGCCAGCAGTGTGGTGGCTGGAAAAGAGACCCAGTACTTC.

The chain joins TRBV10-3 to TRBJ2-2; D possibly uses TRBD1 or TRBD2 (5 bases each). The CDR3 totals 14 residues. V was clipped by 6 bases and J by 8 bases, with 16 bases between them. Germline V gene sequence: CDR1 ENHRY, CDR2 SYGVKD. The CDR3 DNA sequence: TGTGCCATCAGGGGGACCGCGATTGGAGGGGAGCTGTTTTTT. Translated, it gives CAIRGTAIGGELFF.

In nucleotides, the CDR3 is TGCGCCAGCACCGCCGGGGATGCAGGGTTCGCAGATACGCAGTATTTT. It is translated as CASTAGDAGFADTQYF. This chain connects TRBV5-1 to TRBJ2-3, with D possibly called TRBD1 or TRBD2 (5 bases each). V was pared by 6 bases and J by 4 bases, with 21 bases between. Germline CDR1 is SGHRS and CDR2 is YFSETQ. This CDR3 region has 16 residues.

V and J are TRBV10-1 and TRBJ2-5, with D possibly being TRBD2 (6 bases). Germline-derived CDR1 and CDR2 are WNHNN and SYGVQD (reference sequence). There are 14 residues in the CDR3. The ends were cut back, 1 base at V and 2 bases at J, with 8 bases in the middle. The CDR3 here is CASSEFAGQETQYF. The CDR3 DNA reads TGCGCCAGCAGTGAGTTCGCGGGGCAAGAGACCCAGTACTTC.

CDR3 in amino acids: CASSLEGAPQETQYF. DNA for the CDR3: TGCGCCAGCAGCTTGGAGGGGGCGCCCCAAGAGACCCAGTACTTC. V usage is TRBV5-1 and J usage is TRBJ2-5; 7 bases are shared with TRBD1. The CDR3 spans 15 residues. V was clipped by 0 bases and J by 1 base; unmatched bases: 3. Germline V gene data show CDR1 as SGHRS and CDR2 as YFSETQ.

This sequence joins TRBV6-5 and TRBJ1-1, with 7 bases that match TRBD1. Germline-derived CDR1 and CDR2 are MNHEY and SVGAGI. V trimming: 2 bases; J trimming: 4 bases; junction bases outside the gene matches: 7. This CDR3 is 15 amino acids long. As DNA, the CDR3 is TGTGCCAGCAGTTACGAAGGGGGCGCAGCCACTGAAGCTTTCTTT. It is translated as CASSYEGGAATEAFF.